What follows are 6 T cell receptor beta chains derived from one specimen sequenced in a study of T cells after yellow fever vaccination. Using its own MiXCR run on the 5' RACE reads, TCRdb lists one record per CDR3 protein. The table lists approximately 70,000 distinct CDR3 sequences, roughly 7% of them singletons. The sample was CD8+ T cells sorted from PBMCs, taken about 10 days after the first yellow fever vaccination. The receptors stem from a man between 18 and 29 years old who received the YFV17D yellow fever vaccine.

The V call is TRBV12-3 or TRBV12-4, the J call TRBJ2-5; 7 bases agree with TRBD1. V dropped 6 bases and J dropped 5; count of bases not matched to a gene: 12. The CDR3 is made up of 15 amino acids. The CDR3 loop reads CASSPIPTGLETQYF. CDR3 DNA sequence: TGTGCCAGCAGCCCTATCCCGACAGGGCTTGAGACCCAGTACTTC.

A few counts support this clonotype. The V call is TRBV11-2, the J call TRBJ1-1; no firm D call. V was clipped by 4 bases and J by 8 bases, with 11 bases between them. This CDR3 contains 12 residues. Germline-derived CDR1 and CDR2 are SGHAT and FQNNGV. The CDR3 region is CASSSRTGEAFF. The CDR3 nucleotides read TGTGCCAGCAGCTCTCGGACCGGAGAAGCTTTCTTT.

This chain links TRBV9 with TRBJ1-3, with D uncertain. Germline CDR1 reads SGDLS; CDR2 reads YYNGEE. V was trimmed by 2 bases and J by 4 bases, leaving 13 bases between them. This CDR3 region has 15 residues. DNA for the CDR3: TGTGCCAGCAGCGTTTCGAAGGGTTCGGGAAACACCATATATTTT. It yields the protein CASSVSKGSGNTIYF.

V is TRBV4-3 and J is TRBJ2-1; D is perhaps TRBD2 (5 bases). CDR1 is LGHNA, CDR2 YSLEER, per germline. Trimming shortened V by 0 bases and J by 9 bases, and 15 bases separated the two germline ends. This CDR3 has 15 residues. CDR3 in DNA: TGCGCCAGCAGCCAAGATGCGGGCAAAGTAGTTGAGCAGTTCTTC. Its translation is CASSQDAGKVVEQFF.

This clonotype was detected a few times. The chain is built from TRBV2 and TRBJ2-3, with TRBD1 matching 10 bases. The trim removed 11 bases at V and 4 bases at J, leaving 3 bases unmatched. CDR1 and CDR2 (germline): SNHLY, FYNNEI. CDR3 length: 12 residues. The CDR3 coding sequence is TGTGCCGGGACAGGGGATGCAGATACGCAGTATTTT. Protein: CAGTGDADTQYF.

The chain uses TRBV5-5 and TRBJ2-2, with TRBD1 matching 8 bases. The CDR3 extends over 16 amino acids. CDR1 and CDR2 from the germline V gene are SGHKS and YYEKEE (reference sequence). The trim removed 4 bases at V and 2 bases at J, leaving 7 bases unmatched. CDR3 coding DNA: TGTGCCAGCAGCCTTTTGGACAGGGCAAACACCGGGGAGCTGTTTTTT. Protein sequence: CASSLLDRANTGELFF.